The sequence of this TCR beta chain was determined in a study of cytotoxic CD8 clonotypes in ibrutinib-treated CLL (dated by TCRdb to about 2021). Regarding the complete study: In this cohort, approximately 15 patients were treatment-naive and roughly 10 were relapsed/refractory, while some 18 had unmutated IGHV. Partial responses were observed in around 25 patients and complete responses in 2; after a median follow-up of about 69 months, remission was maintained in about 15 patients and progression was observed in about twelve. The response samples were drawn at a median of approximately 11 months into treatment, with a range of roughly 6 to 40 months. On average, each sample yielded around 250,000 productive templates and about 100,000 productive rearrangements. Of the 86 people in the trial, around 25 had longitudinal samples available. Cryopreserved peripheral blood mononuclear cells were collected before treatment, at response, and at either disease progression or sustained remission. Summary of the overall study and its limitations: At ibrutinib response clonality went up, during sustained remission it held steady, and at progression it dropped back toward baseline. Public clonotypes were found to be uncommon and were observed to contract or remain stable during treatment; the increase in clonality was shown to reflect expansion of private clonotypes at ibrutinib response. Sampling times were not matched between sustained-remission and progressing patients, and lymph node repertoires were not studied. Baseline clonality was found to be higher than that of age-matched healthy donors and was strongly correlated with circulating CD8+ T-cell counts.

Each clonotype received, on average, 10x coverage in deep resolution sequencing performed on a MiSeq, where the target depth lay between 1 in 1 million and 1 in 200,000 T cells. TCR beta libraries were generated with the immunoSEQ hsTCRB Kit. Per the authors' processing: Data were analyzed with ImmunoSEQ Data Assistant and ImmunoSEQ Analyzer, with V, D and J genes assigned per IMGT definitions. Clonality was computed as one minus normalized Shannon entropy of productive rearrangement frequencies, ranging from 0 to 1. Public clonotype analysis was restricted to overrepresented clonotypes comprising at least 0.05% of each patient's repertoire. Around 12 age-matched healthy donor repertoires from immuneACCESS were used as controls for clonality. TCRdb obtained this table from immuneACCESS and retained in-frame rearrangements with V and J assigned. These tables miss some clones; where compared with another copy, unresolved V genes account for less than half of the shortfall, and the remainder is unexplained. V, J and clone size reflect that table, while D and trimming were determined from the DNA. The sample contains fewer than 25,000 clones, approximately 72% of them found a single time. About 10% of the sample is in the top ten clones.

Notes on this clone: No antigen is known for it. No much larger clone exists at a distance of one base, and base qualities are not known.

About 2 micrograms of genomic DNA were extracted from cryopreserved PBMCs for TCR beta library preparation. Longitudinal blood samples from CLL patients on ibrutinib monotherapy underwent high-throughput TCR beta sequencing. The patients took part in an open-label, single-center phase 2 trial of ibrutinib monotherapy. Sequenced material: PBMCs, taken before ibrutinib treatment. This TCR derives from a human donor with chronic lymphocytic leukemia.

CDR3 region: CASSQELISSTDTQYF. The DNA sequence is as follows: TGTGCCAGCAGCCAAGAGTTAATTTCTAGCACAGATACGCAGTATTTT. The sequence links TRBV14 to TRBJ2-3, with the D gene too uncertain to name. Sequences SGHDN (CDR1) and FVKESK (CDR2) are obtained from the germline V gene. The CDR3 goes from the cysteine to the phenylalanine over 16 residues. CDR3 DNA is the only sequence kept; it has 48 bases, read in frame from the first base. Trimming removed 0 bases from V and 0 bases from J, leaving 10 bases between the germline ends.